This TCR beta chain is drawn from a study of blood T cell repertoires in COVID-19. CDR3 length: 17 residues. Trimming left V 4 bases short and J 7 bases short, with 25 bases between. The germline V gene encodes CDR1 SEHNR and CDR2 FQNEAQ (reference sequence). TCRdb's copy holds only in-frame clones and misses some; the assay was immunoSEQ multiplex PCR. The table lists over 65,000 clones, roughly 80% of them singletons. Sequencing input: peripheral blood. This clonotype was sampled from a man older than 75 with active COVID-19. V is TRBV7-9 and J is TRBJ1-2; TRBD1 is a possible D gene (6 bases). CDR3 coding DNA: TGTGCCAGCAGCTCCTCCGGACAGCGTCACTTTAACGGTGGCTACACCTTC. This codes for CASSSSGQRHFNGGYTF.